This TCR beta chain was retrieved from a study of T cells after yellow fever vaccination. Findings and caveats of the study: Clones that expanded after primary vaccination mostly reappeared after the booster (96% CD4, about 91% CD8). Some clonotypes, a small share, were shared between CD4 and CD8 compartments.

V was clipped by 6 bases and J by 2 bases, with 14 bases between them. Germline CDR1 and CDR2: MDHEN and SYDVKM. The CDR3 is 14 residues long. TCRdb itself ran the 5' RACE reads through MiXCR, one entry per CDR3 protein. The data hold 140,000 to 150,000 distinct CDR3 sequences, with under 7% observed a single time. This clonotype was seen many times. Its antigen is unidentified. The receptor comes from a man aged 25-45 years who received the YFV17D yellow fever vaccine. This material consisted of CD4+ T cells sorted from PBMCs, taken 10 days after the yellow fever booster vaccination. J is TRBJ2-7 and V is TRBV28; TRBD2 is a possible D gene (7 bases). The CDR3 here is CASRGGGPPYEQYF. The CDR3 DNA is TGTGCCAGCAGAGGGGGGGGGCCGCCCTACGAGCAGTACTTC.